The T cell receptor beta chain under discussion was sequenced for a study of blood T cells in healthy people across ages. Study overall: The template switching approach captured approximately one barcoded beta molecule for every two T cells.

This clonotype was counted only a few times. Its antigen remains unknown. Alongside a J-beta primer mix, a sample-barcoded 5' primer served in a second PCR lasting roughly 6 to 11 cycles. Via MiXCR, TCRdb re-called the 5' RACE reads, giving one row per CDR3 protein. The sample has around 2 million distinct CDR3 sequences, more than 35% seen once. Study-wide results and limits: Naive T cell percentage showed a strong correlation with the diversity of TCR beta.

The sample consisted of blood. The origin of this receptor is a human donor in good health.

The CDR3 nucleotides read TGTGCCAGCAGCTTTGACAGGGGGTCAGAGACCCAGTACTTC. This translates into CASSFDRGSETQYF. This chain connects TRBV7-2 to TRBJ2-5, with TRBD1 matching over 9 bases. The V segment lost 3 bases and the J segment 4 bases; nucleotides outside the gene matches: 3. Looked up from germline, CDR1 is SGHTA and CDR2 is FQGNSA. The CDR3 is made up of 14 amino acids. Based on the CDR3 plus reference TRBV7-2 and TRBJ2-5, the full variable domain is GAGVSQSPSNKVTEKGKDVELRCDPISGHTALYWYRQSLGQGLEFLIYFQGNSAPDKSGLPSDRFSAERTGGSVSTLTIQRTQQEDSAVYLCASSFDRGSETQYFGPGTRLLVL.